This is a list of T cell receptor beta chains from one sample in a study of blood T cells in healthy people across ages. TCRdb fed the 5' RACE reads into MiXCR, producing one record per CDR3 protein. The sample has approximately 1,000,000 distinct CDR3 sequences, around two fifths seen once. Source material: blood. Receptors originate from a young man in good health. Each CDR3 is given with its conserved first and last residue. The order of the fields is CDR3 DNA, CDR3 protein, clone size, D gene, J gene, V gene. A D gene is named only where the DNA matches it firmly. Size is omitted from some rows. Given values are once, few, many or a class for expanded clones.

TGCGCCAGCAGCTTGTTCGCGACAGGGAACACTGAAGCTTTCTTT,CASSLFATGNTEAFF,-,-,TRBJ1-1,TRBV5-1
TGTGCCAGCAGGCCTGTACAGGTTAGCAATCAGCCCCAGCATTTT,CASRPVQVSNQPQHF,-,-,TRBJ1-5,TRBV6-5
TGTGCCACCAGCAGAGATCTGAACACTGAAGCTTTCTTT,CATSRDLNTEAFF,many,-,TRBJ1-1,TRBV15
TGTGCCAGCAGTGCTAGGGACAGGGGATTGGATACGCAGTATTTT,CASSARDRGLDTQYF,-,TRBD1,TRBJ2-3,TRBV28
TGTGCCAGCAGTTACTCTGTGGGGGTAATGGAGACCCAGTACTTC,CASSYSVGVMETQYF,many,-,TRBJ2-5,TRBV6-6
TGTGCCAACAGTTCGACAGACCGATCGGGCTATGGCTACACCTTC,CANSSTDRSGYGYTF,-,-,TRBJ1-2,TRBV12-3/TRBV12-4
TGTGCCAGCAGCCGAGCACTTGGCGCGAACAATGAGCAGTACTTC,CASSRALGANNEQYF,-,-,TRBJ2-7,TRBV14
TGTGCCAGCAGCAAAGGAAGAACCCTGGGTCGGTTCGGGGAGCTGTTTTTT,CASSKGRTLGRFGELFF,-,-,TRBJ2-2,TRBV21-1
TGTGCTACCGTACCGGACGGCTCTGGAAACACCATATATTTT,CATVPDGSGNTIYF,-,-,TRBJ1-3,TRBV12-5
TGCAGCGTTGAGGGGACCTTTGGGTACACTGAAGCTTTCTTT,CSVEGTFGYTEAFF,few,-,TRBJ1-1,TRBV29-1
TGTGCCAGCAGTCGCTCCGCGGCGGCAGATGCGGAGTATTTT,CASSRSAAADAEYF,-,-,TRBJ2-3,TRBV12-3/TRBV12-4
TGTGCCAGCAGCTTAGTCGGGGATCCCATTGCCGCTGAAGCTTTCTTT,CASSLVGDPIAAEAFF,-,-,TRBJ1-1,TRBV7-2
TGCAGTGCCGCACAGGGGTTTAGGGAGACCCAGTACTTC,CSAAQGFRETQYF,-,TRBD1,TRBJ2-5,TRBV20-1
TGTGCCAGCAGCACCCCCGGGACTACCTACACAGATACGCAGTATTTT,CASSTPGTTYTDTQYF,few,TRBD2,TRBJ2-3,TRBV7-8
TGCAGTGCCCGGACAGGGCTCACCGGGGAGCTGTTTTTT,CSARTGLTGELFF,-,TRBD1,TRBJ2-2,TRBV20-1
TGTGCCGGCAGCCGCGGGGATCTTCAGGATACGCAGTATTTT,CAGSRGDLQDTQYF,-,-,TRBJ2-3,TRBV12-3/TRBV12-4
TGTGCCAGCTCACCACCTCTTGAGGTTTTGGAGCAGTACTTC,CASSPPLEVLEQYF,-,-,TRBJ2-7,TRBV18
TGTGCCAGCAGCTTAGAAGCAGGAACCACTTATGGCTACACCTTC,CASSLEAGTTYGYTF,-,-,TRBJ1-2,TRBV7-9
TGTGCCAGCAGGAAAACAGAGAACACTGAAGCTTTCTTT,CASRKTENTEAFF,few,-,TRBJ1-1,TRBV7-3
TGCGCCAGCAGCTTGAGTAGCACAAGCACAGATACGCAGTATTTT,CASSLSSTSTDTQYF,few,-,TRBJ2-3,TRBV5-1
TGTGCCAGCAGCTTAGAGGGGGCAGTGGTCACTGAAGCTTTCTTT,CASSLEGAVVTEAFF,-,TRBD1,TRBJ1-1,TRBV7-2
TGCAGTGCTAGGGACGTCGGCTACACCTTC,CSARDVGYTF,many,-,TRBJ1-2,TRBV20-1
TGTGCCAGCAGTTACACCGGGGCCGGGGATACGCAGTATTTT,CASSYTGAGDTQYF,-,-,TRBJ2-3,TRBV6-6
TGTGCCAGCCGGACAGTCCTTAACACTGAAGCTTTCTTT,CASRTVLNTEAFF,-,-,TRBJ1-1,TRBV4-2
TGTGCCAGCAGCCAAGTGGCGAGCTCCTATAATTCACCCCTCCACTTT,CASSQVASSYNSPLHF,-,-,TRBJ1-6,TRBV3-1
TGCGCCAGCAGCCAAGAGTGGCAGTCGCGGGCTTTTTTT,CASSQEWQSRAFF,-,-,TRBJ1-1,TRBV4-1
TGCAGCGTTGAATGGGGGGCACCCTCCTATGGCTACACCTTC,CSVEWGAPSYGYTF,few,-,TRBJ1-2,TRBV29-1
TGTGCCAGCAGCCAATCGATGGACAGGGGGAGTGGCTACACCTTC,CASSQSMDRGSGYTF,few,TRBD1,TRBJ1-2,TRBV16
TGTGCCAGCAGTTTCGGGGAAGGTGGGGAGCAGTTCTTC,CASSFGEGGEQFF,-,-,TRBJ2-1,TRBV12-3/TRBV12-4
TGTGCCAGCAGTGTGACAGGGGGGGCGTACAATGAGCAGTTCTTC,CASSVTGGAYNEQFF,many,TRBD1,TRBJ2-1,TRBV27
TGTGCCAGCAGTTACCGTGCCAGGTACGAGCAGTACTTC,CASSYRARYEQYF,once,-,TRBJ2-7,TRBV6-2/TRBV6-3
TGTGCCAGCAGTGAAGAACGGGCCAGCATTTCCTACGAGCAGTACTTC,CASSEERASISYEQYF,few,-,TRBJ2-7,TRBV2
TGTGCCAGCAGTGACTCAGGCAGGGAAGGAGGCTCCTACAATGAGCAGTTCTTC,CASSDSGREGGSYNEQFF,-,-,TRBJ2-1,TRBV6-4
TGTGCCATCAGGGACAGGGACATGAACACTGAAGCTTTCTTT,CAIRDRDMNTEAFF,few,TRBD1,TRBJ1-1,TRBV10-3
TGTGCCAGCAGTCTGGCAGGCAATGAAAAACTGTTTTTT,CASSLAGNEKLFF,many,-,TRBJ1-4,TRBV12-3/TRBV12-4
TGCGCCAGCAGCTGGACGACTAGTTTGGATACGCAGTATTTT,CASSWTTSLDTQYF,-,-,TRBJ2-3,TRBV5-1
TGTGCCACACAGGGGTTGTTGAATGAGCAGTTCTTC,CATQGLLNEQFF,few,TRBD1,TRBJ2-1,TRBV24-1
TGTGCCAGTAGTGGGATTCGGGGGGGCAGCACAGATACGCAGTATTTT,CASSGIRGGSTDTQYF,-,TRBD2,TRBJ2-3,TRBV19
TGCAGTGCTAGAAACACACCTTATGGGAACACTGAAGCTTTCTTT,CSARNTPYGNTEAFF,-,-,TRBJ1-1,TRBV20-1
TGTGCCAGCAGCTTATTATGGGACAGGGGTAGACGGAACACTGAAGCTTTCTTT,CASSLLWDRGRRNTEAFF,-,TRBD1,TRBJ1-1,TRBV7-2
TGTGCCAGCGGCACCGGATTCTATGGCTACACCTTC,CASGTGFYGYTF,few,-,TRBJ1-2,TRBV27
TGTGCCAGCACCCCGAGGGGGGGCCTCAGCGATTCACCCCTCCACTTT,CASTPRGGLSDSPLHF,-,-,TRBJ1-6,TRBV25-1
TGTGCCAGCAGCCACGGACTAGCGGGGGTAAATGAGCAGTTCTTC,CASSHGLAGVNEQFF,-,TRBD2,TRBJ2-1,TRBV7-2
TGTGCCAGCACCCGAATCATAGCCCCACCTGAGACCCAGTACTTC,CASTRIIAPPETQYF,-,-,TRBJ2-5,TRBV27
TGTGCCAGCAGAAACCAGGGGTACGGTGGCTACACCTTC,CASRNQGYGGYTF,-,-,TRBJ1-2,TRBV6-5
TGTGCCAGCAGCTTACTCATAGCGGGGGGGAGCACAGATACGCAGTATTTT,CASSLLIAGGSTDTQYF,few,TRBD2,TRBJ2-3,TRBV7-2
TGCAGTGCTAGGACCTTGGGACAGGGGTCTAACTATGACTACACCTTC,CSARTLGQGSNYDYTF,-,TRBD1,TRBJ1-2,TRBV20-1
TGTGCCAGCAGTTACTCATGGAAAGCCCCGGGGGAGCTGTTTTTT,CASSYSWKAPGELFF,-,-,TRBJ2-2,TRBV6-5
TGCGCCAGCAGCCTTACGACTAGCGGGGAAGAGACCCAGTACTTC,CASSLTTSGEETQYF,few,TRBD2,TRBJ2-5,TRBV5-1
TGTGCCGGCAGCGTCTCGGGACAGGGGGCAATCGGGGAGCTGTTTTTT,CAGSVSGQGAIGELFF,-,TRBD1,TRBJ2-2,TRBV9
TGCGCCACCCGAGACGACACAACTAATGAAAAACTGTTTTTT,CATRDDTTNEKLFF,-,-,TRBJ1-4,TRBV10-2
TGCGCCAGCAGCCCCCACGGAATAACTGAAGCTTTCTTT,CASSPHGITEAFF,few,-,TRBJ1-1,TRBV4-1
TGTGCCAGCAGCTTAAACCCTAGCGGATTCACAGATACGCAGTATTTT,CASSLNPSGFTDTQYF,few,TRBD2,TRBJ2-3,TRBV7-3
TGTGCCAGCAGCCAAGATCGGGGCAGAACAGGTGGCTACACCTTC,CASSQDRGRTGGYTF,-,-,TRBJ1-2,TRBV4-2
TGCGCCAGCAGCCAAGTACAGGGGAACGGTGGCTACACCTTC,CASSQVQGNGGYTF,-,TRBD1,TRBJ1-2,TRBV4-1